One and the same sample provided the 4 T cell receptor beta chains below, sequenced in a study of blood T cell repertoires in COVID-19. Clones were sequenced by immunoSEQ multiplex PCR, and TCRdb holds only the in-frame ones, with some missing. The repertoire includes about 98,000 clones, around 87% of them detected once, and approximately 5.6% sits in the top ten. Specimen: peripheral blood. Source of these receptors: a woman aged 45-65 years with COVID-19, enrolled during active disease.

The gene calls are TRBV18 and TRBJ2-5; no clear D gene. CDR1 is KGHSH, CDR2 LQKENI, per germline. The CDR3 is 12 amino acids. Trimming shortened V by 5 bases and J by 0 bases, and 4 bases separated the two germline ends. DNA of the CDR3: TGTGCCAGCTCAACAGACCAAGAGACCCAGTACTTC. It translates to CASSTDQETQYF.

The chain combines TRBV24-1 with TRBJ2-4, with 7 bases identical to TRBD1. The ends lost 3 bases at V and 4 bases at J; junction bases unmatched: 11. Germline loops: CDR1 KGHDR, CDR2 SFDVKD. The CDR3 consists of 17 residues. This CDR3 is CATSDHLPGTAKNIQYF. For the CDR3, the DNA is TGTGCCACCAGTGATCATTTACCCGGGACAGCGAAAAACATTCAGTACTTC.

The gene calls are TRBV30 and TRBJ1-5, with D possibly being TRBD1 (6 bases). The CDR3 is 14 residues long. Germline CDR1 is GTSNPN and CDR2 is SVGIG (reference sequence). V gave up 1 base and J gave up 2 bases, with 9 bases separating them. For the CDR3, the DNA is TGTGCCTGGAGTGGACAGGTCGGCAATCAGCCCCAGCATTTT. It is translated as CAWSGQVGNQPQHF.

The chain is built from TRBV6-5 and TRBJ1-4, with D possibly matching TRBD1 (5 bases). Trimming pared 7 bases from V and 3 bases from J, leaving 9 bases between. This CDR3 has 13 residues. In germline, CDR1 is MNHEY, CDR2 SVGAGI. The CDR3 DNA follows: TGTGCCAGCATCTACAGGCCTAATGAAAAACTGTTTTTT. Translation: CASIYRPNEKLFF.